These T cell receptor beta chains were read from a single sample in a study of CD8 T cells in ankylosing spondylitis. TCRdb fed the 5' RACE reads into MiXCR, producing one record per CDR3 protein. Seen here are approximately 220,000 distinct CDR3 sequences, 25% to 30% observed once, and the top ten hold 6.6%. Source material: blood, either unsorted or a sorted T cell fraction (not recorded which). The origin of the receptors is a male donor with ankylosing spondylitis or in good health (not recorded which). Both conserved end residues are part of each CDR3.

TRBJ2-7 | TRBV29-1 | CSAGDQGHRSYEQYF
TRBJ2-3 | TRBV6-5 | CASTGQTTDTQYF
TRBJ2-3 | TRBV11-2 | CASSLVDGLAGLTDTQYF
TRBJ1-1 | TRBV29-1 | CSVVRAAYTEAFF
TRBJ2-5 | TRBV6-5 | CASTSIETQYF
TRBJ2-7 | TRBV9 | CASSSTGVSSYEQYF
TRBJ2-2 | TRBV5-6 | CASSKPTGNTGELFF
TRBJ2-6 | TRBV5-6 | CASSTHGGANVLTF
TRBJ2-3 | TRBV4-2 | CASSQQGQDTQYF
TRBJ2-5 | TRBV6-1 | CASREDTLQETQYF
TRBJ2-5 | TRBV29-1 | CSGLVRETQYF
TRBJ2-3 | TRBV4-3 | CASSQAHVPSTDTQYF
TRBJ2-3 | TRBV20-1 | CSANEGRAWDTQYF
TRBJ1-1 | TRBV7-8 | CASSAAYTEAFF
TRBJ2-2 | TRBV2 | CASSGTAAYTGELFF
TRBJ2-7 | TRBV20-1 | CSATGQGAGEQYF
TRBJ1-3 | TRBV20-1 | CSARDQGNTIYF
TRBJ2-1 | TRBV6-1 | CASSELVAGGNEQFF
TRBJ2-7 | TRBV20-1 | CSARRENEQYF
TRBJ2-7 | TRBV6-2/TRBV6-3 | CATAQGTYEQYF
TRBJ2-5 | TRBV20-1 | CSARAASGRGQETQYF
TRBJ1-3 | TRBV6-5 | CASSYLPDSGNTIYF
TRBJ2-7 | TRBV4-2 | CASSPVLSLRSYEQYF
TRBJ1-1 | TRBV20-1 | CSAYGYGSTEAFF
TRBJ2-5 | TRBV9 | CASSPGLAGSQETQYF
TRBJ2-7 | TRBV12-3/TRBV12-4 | CASSSGTGAYEQYF
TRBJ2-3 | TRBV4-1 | CASSLQGGIVDTQYF
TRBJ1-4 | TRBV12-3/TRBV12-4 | CASRGGGPTNEKLFF
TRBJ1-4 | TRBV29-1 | CSVLPRAGEKLFF
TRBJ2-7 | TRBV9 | CASSVGEGGRRSYEQYF
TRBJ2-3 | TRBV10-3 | CAISQTGDTDTQYF
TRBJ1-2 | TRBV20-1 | CSAREGQGIRGGYTF
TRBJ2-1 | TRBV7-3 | CASSPKPQGLGVLEQFF
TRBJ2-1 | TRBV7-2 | CASSPGGAYNEQFF
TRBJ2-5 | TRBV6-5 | CASSYSRGEETQYF
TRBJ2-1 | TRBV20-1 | CSAVEGQGEQFF
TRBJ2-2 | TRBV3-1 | CASSHRGGTGELFF
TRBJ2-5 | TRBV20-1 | CSARSPGTLTQYF
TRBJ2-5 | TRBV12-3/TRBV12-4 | CASSRLSGDQETQYF
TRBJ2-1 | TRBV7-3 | CASSPQSGSYNEQFF
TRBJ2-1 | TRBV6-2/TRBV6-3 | CASVQPLGQGYNEQFF
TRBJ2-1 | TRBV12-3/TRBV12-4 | CASSTGTSGSIVNEQFF
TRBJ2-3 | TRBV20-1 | CSATGFSTDTQYF
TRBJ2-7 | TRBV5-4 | CASSLNTGTGNAEQYF
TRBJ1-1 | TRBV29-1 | CSVGRGDRTEAFF
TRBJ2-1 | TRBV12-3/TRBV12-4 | CASSSSGIGPNEQFF
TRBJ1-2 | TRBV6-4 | CASSRTGGNYGYTF
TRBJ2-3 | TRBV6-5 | CASSYATGATDTQYF
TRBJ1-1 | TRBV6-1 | CASSSDRARREAFF
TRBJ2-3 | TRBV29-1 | CSASDSQTQYF
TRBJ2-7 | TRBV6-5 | CASSYSIITGTYEQYF
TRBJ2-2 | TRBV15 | CATSRDVLPNTGELFF
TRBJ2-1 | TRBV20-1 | CGARVRTGWNEQFF
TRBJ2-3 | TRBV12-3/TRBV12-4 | CASSRQGASTDTQYF
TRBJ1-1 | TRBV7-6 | CASSFDDTKGTEAFF
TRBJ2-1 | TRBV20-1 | CSARQARFSNEQFF
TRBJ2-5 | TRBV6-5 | CASSYGSPSGKETQYF
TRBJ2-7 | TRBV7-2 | CASSLSAPVGHEQYF
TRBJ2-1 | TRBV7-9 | CASSLAGIYNEQFF
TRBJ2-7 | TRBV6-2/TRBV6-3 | CASSRGGYEQYF